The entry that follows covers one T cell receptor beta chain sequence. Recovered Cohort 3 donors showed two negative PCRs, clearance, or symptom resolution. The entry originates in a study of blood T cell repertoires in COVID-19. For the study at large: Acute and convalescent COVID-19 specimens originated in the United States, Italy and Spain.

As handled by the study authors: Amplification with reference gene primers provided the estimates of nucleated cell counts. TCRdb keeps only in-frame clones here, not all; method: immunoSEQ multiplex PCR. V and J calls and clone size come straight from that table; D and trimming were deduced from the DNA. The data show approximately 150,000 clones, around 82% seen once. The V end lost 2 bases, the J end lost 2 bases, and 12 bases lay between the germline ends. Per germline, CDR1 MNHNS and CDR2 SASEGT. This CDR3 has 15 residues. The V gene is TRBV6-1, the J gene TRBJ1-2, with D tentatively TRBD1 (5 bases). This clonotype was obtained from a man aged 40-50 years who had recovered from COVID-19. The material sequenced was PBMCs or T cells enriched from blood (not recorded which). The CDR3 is CASSEQAGFNYGYTF. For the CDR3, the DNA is TGTGCCAGCAGTGAACAGGCAGGGTTCAACTATGGCTACACCTTC.